This T cell receptor (beta chain) appears in the sequencing data of a study of sequential checkpoint blockade in melanoma. Study details: Patients were randomized 1:1 to nivolumab-then-ipilimumab or ipilimumab-then-nivolumab first-line.

TCRdb keeps only in-frame clones here, not all; method: immunoSEQ multiplex PCR. The sample has around 12,000 clones; 69% are singletons. This clone turned up a few times. Germline V lookup: CDR1 SNHLY, CDR2 FYNNEI. With V trimmed by 0 bases and J by 4 bases, 10 bases remained unmatched. The CDR3 has 17 residues. Treatment of the sample: randomized to nivolumab then ipilimumab (arm A) or the reverse (arm B). The material was CD8+ T cells sorted from blood (inferred from file names), obtained from a patient given nivolumab and ipilimumab in sequence. This clonotype was obtained from a human donor with melanoma. This chain connects TRBV2 to TRBJ2-5, with 8 bases matching TRBD1. The chain's CDR3 is CASSEAAGQGHGETQYF. The DNA of the CDR3 is TGTGCCAGCAGTGAAGCCGCCGGACAGGGTCATGGAGAGACCCAGTACTTC.